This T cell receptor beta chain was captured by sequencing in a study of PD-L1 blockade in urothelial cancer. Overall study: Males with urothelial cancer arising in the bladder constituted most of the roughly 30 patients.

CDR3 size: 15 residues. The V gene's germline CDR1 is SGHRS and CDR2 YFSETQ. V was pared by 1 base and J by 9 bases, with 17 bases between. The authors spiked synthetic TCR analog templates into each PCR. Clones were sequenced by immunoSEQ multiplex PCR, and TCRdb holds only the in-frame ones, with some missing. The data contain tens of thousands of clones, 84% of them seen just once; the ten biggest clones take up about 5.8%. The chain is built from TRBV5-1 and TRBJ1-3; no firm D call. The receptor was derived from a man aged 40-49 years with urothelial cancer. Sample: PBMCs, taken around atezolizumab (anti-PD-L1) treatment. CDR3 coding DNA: TGCGCCAGCAGCTTGTCTCCGGGGTTGGAAGGCACCATATATTTT. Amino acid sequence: CASSLSPGLEGTIYF.